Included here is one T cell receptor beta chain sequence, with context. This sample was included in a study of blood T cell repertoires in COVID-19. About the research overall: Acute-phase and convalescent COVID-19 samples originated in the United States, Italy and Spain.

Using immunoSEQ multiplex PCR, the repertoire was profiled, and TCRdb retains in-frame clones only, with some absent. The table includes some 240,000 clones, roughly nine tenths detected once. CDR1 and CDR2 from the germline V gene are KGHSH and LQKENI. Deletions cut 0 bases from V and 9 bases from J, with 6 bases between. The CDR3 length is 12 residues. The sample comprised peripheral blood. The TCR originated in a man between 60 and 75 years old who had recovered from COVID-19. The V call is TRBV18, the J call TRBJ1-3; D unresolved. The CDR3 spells CASSPPGGTIYF. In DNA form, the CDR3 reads TGTGCCAGCTCACCACCGGGAGGCACCATATATTTT.